This TCR beta chain emerged from a study of regulatory T cells in long-lasting Graves disease. With regard to this clonotype: As yet, its antigen is unknown.

In germline, CDR1 is KGHSH, CDR2 LQKENI. The CDR3 covers 12 residues. J was trimmed by 6 bases and V by 6 bases; bases with no gene match: 4. Study-wide findings and caveats: Peripheral blood, not thyroid tissue, was the sole material studied. Persistent disease samples used TRBV28, TRBJ1-2 and TRBJ2-5 preferentially. The small sample size may have reduced accuracy.

Stated time point: persistent/refractory GD, antithyroid drugs over 5 years with positive TRAb. PBMC-derived RNA was used for the TCR library. CDR3 regions were amplified by Arm-PCR using iRepertoire HTBI primers to build TCR beta libraries. TCRdb reprocessed the multiplex PCR reads with MiXCR, giving one entry per CDR3 protein. The table includes fewer than 450,000 distinct CDR3 sequences, roughly 20% detected once. The chain has TRBV18 and TRBJ2-7; 8 nucleotides match TRBD1. Sequencing was performed on peripheral blood mononuclear cells (PBMCs), taken when the disease was refractory, from a patient treated with antithyroid drugs. This clonotype originated in a female donor with Graves disease. The CDR3 DNA reads as TGTGCCAGCTCGCCGACAGGGGCCGAGCAGTACTTC. This codes for CASSPTGAEQYF. The full variable domain, in which reference TRBV18 and TRBJ2-7 provide the parts outside the CDR3, is NAGVMQNPRHLVRRRGQEARLRCSPMKGHSHVYWYRQLPEEGLKFMVYLQKENIIDESGMPKERFSAEFPKEGPSILRIQQVVRGDSAAYFCASSPTGAEQYFGPGTRLTVT.